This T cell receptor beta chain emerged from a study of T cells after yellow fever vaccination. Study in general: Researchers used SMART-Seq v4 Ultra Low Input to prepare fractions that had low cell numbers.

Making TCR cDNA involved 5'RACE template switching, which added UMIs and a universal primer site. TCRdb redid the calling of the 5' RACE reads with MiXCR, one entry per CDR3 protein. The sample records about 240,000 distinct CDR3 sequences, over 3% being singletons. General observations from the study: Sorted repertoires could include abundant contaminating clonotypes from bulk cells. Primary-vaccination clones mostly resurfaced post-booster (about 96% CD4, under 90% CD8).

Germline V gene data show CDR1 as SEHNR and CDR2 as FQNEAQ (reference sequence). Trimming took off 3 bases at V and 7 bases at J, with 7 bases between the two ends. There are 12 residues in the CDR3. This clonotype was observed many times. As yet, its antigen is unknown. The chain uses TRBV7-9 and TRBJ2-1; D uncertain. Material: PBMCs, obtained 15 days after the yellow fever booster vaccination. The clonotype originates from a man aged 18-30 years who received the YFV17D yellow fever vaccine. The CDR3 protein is CASSFTRNEQFF. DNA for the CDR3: TGTGCCAGCAGCTTTACTCGGAATGAGCAGTTCTTC.